One sample yielded the 24 T cell receptor beta chains listed below, sequenced in a study of regulatory T cells in long-lasting Graves disease. The time point here: newly diagnosed GD, antithyroid drugs for less than 3 months. Construction of the TCR library relied on RNA isolated from PBMCs. Arm-PCR with iRepertoire HTBI primers amplified the CDR3 regions for these TCR beta libraries. TCRdb recomputed calls from the multiplex PCR reads with MiXCR, one row per CDR3 protein. The repertoire consists of roughly 380,000 distinct CDR3 sequences, with roughly a sixth occurring once and the leading ten covering just under 30%. These same records also appear under a second study, on T cells in Graves' hyperthyroidism and ophthalmopathy.

Sequences were derived from peripheral blood mononuclear cells (PBMCs), sampled at new diagnosis, from a patient treated with antithyroid drugs. All receptors come from a man in his forties or fifties with Graves disease.

This clonotype appeared many times. J is TRBJ1-1 and V is TRBV2; D possibly corresponds to TRBD1 (5 bases). CDR3 length: 14 amino acids. CDR1 SNHLY and CDR2 FYNNEI come from the germline V gene. Trimming cost V 9 bases and J 1 base, with 15 bases left between them. The CDR3 sequence: CARTEGTGNTEAFF. The CDR3 DNA sequence: TGTGCCAGAACGGAGGGGACGGGGAACACTGAAGCTTTCTTT.

The chain has TRBV20-1 and TRBJ2-7; no clear D. Per germline, CDR1 DFQATT and CDR2 SNEGSKA (reference sequence). The ends were cut back, 4 bases at V and 0 bases at J, with 7 bases in the middle. The CDR3 sequence is 12 residues long. CDR3: CSANAHSYEQYF. The CDR3 DNA is TGCAGTGCTAACGCACACTCCTACGAGCAGTACTTC.

This clonotype has just a few counts. The gene calls are TRBV29-1 and TRBJ2-3; 10 nucleotides align to TRBD2. Looked up from germline, CDR1 is SQVTM and CDR2 is ANQGSEA. V gave up 8 bases and J gave up 6 bases; unmatched junction bases: 8. CDR3 length: 13 residues. The DNA for the CDR3 is TGCAGCTTACTAGCGGGGTCCTTGGATACGCAGTATTTT. It specifies CSLLAGSLDTQYF.

The CDR3 reads CASSYGGGLFF. The CDR3 bases are TGTGCCAGCAGCTACGGTGGGGGACTGTTTTTT. The chain links TRBV7-6 to TRBJ1-4, with D possibly being TRBD1 (5 bases). The CDR3 consists of 11 residues. V was trimmed by 4 bases and J by 13 bases, leaving 10 bases between them. CDR1 SGHVS and CDR2 FNYEAQ come from the germline V gene.

This clonotype has at least ten counts. The chain joins TRBV7-4 to TRBJ2-1; TRBD2 agrees at 8 bases. Germline loops: CDR1 SGHVT, CDR2 SQSDAQ. The trim removed 8 bases at V and 4 bases at J, leaving 7 bases unmatched. This CDR3 is built from 14 residues. CDR3 bases: TGTGCCAGCTTACTAGCGGTACTATACAATGAGCAGTTCTTC. Amino acid sequence: CASLLAVLYNEQFF. Based on the CDR3 plus reference TRBV7-4 and TRBJ2-1, the full variable domain is GAGVSQSPRYKVAKRGRDVALRCDSISGHVTLYWYRQTLGQGSEVLTYSQSDAQRDKSGRPSGRFSAERPERSVSTLKIQRTEQGDSAVYLCASLLAVLYNEQFFGPGTRLTVL.

This clonotype was detected many times. The CDR3 region has the DNA TGTGCCACCACTGACGGACACACAGATACGCAGTATTTT. The encoded protein is CATTDGHTDTQYF. This chain connects TRBV24-1 to TRBJ2-3, with D perhaps TRBD1 (5 bases). Germline-derived CDR1 and CDR2 are KGHDR and SFDVKD. V was cut by 8 bases and J by 2 bases, with 10 bases left in between. CDR3 length: 13 amino acids.

In regard to this clonotype: Given the absence of the conserved phenylalanine or tryptophan at the CDR3 end, a read error is likely. The chain uses TRBV6-1 and TRBJ1-1; 8 positions match TRBD1. J lost 7 bases, V lost 5 bases, and 9 bases had no gene match. Germline CDR1 is MNHNS and CDR2 is SASEGT. The CDR3 spans 14 residues. The CDR3 DNA reads TGTGCCAGCAGTACATGGACAGGGAGTGATGAAGCTTTCTCT. As protein: CASSTWTGSDEAFS.

There are many counts of this clonotype. V is TRBV2 and J is TRBJ2-7, with D possibly being TRBD1 or TRBD2 (6 bases each). Germline assignment: CDR1 SNHLY and CDR2 FYNNEI. The CDR3 extends over 15 amino acids. The V gene lost 1 base and the J gene lost 2 bases, with 12 bases spanning the gap. The CDR3 sequence: CASSEVARGPYEQYF. Here the CDR3 DNA reads TGTGCCAGCAGTGAAGTGGCACGGGGGCCCTACGAGCAGTACTTC.

This clonotype was seen ten or more times. The chain employs TRBV3-1 and TRBJ1-6, with D possibly being TRBD1 (5 bases). The CDR3 runs 17 residues. Trimming shortened V by 0 bases and J by 8 bases, and 17 bases separated the two germline ends. Germline-derived CDR1 and CDR2 are LGHDT and YNNKEL (reference sequence). The CDR3 sequence: CASSQESERGWHSPLHF. The CDR3 DNA is TGTGCCAGCAGCCAAGAGTCGGAACGGGGGTGGCATTCACCCCTCCACTTT.

The table lists this clonotype with many counts. This chain connects TRBV24-1 to TRBJ2-3; D may be TRBD2 (5 bases). Trimming shortened V by 7 bases and J by 0 bases, and 13 bases separated the two germline ends. The CDR3 runs to 15 residues. CDR1 is KGHDR, CDR2 SFDVKD, per germline. The CDR3 spells CATSPEWTSTDTQYF. The DNA for the CDR3 is TGTGCCACCAGCCCGGAGTGGACTAGCACAGATACGCAGTATTTT.

The chain carries TRBV4-1 and TRBJ2-7, with 9 bases aligning to TRBD2. CDR1 and CDR2 from the germline V gene are MGHRA and YSYEKL. The CDR3 loop spans 16 amino acids. Trimming cost V 6 bases and J 5 bases; bases outside gene matches: 14. The CDR3 loop is CASRPIAGTSNHEQYF. As DNA, the CDR3 is TGCGCCAGCAGACCAATCGCCGGGACTAGCAATCACGAGCAGTACTTC.

There are many counts of this clonotype. The gene calls are TRBV7-9 and TRBJ2-2; 12 positions match TRBD2. V trimming: 6 bases; J trimming: 0 bases; junction bases outside the gene matches: 5. Germline CDR1 and CDR2: SEHNR and FQNEAQ (reference sequence). The CDR3 totals 17 residues. The CDR3 is CASSSTSGGSNTGELFF. The CDR3 nucleotides read TGTGCCAGCAGTTCTACTAGCGGGGGGTCGAACACCGGGGAGCTGTTTTTT. Supplemented by reference TRBV7-9 and TRBJ2-2, the full variable domain reads DTGVSQNPRHKITKRGQNVTFRCDPISEHNRLYWYRQTLGQGPEFLTYFQNEAQLEKSRLLSDRFSAERPKGSFSTLEIQRTEQGDSAMYLCASSSTSGGSNTGELFFGEGSRLTVL.

This clonotype was seen a few times. This chain connects TRBV20-1 to TRBJ2-4; D possibly uses TRBD1 or TRBD2 (5 bases each). The ends were cut back, 3 bases at V and 9 bases at J, with 9 bases in the middle. The germline CDR1 and CDR2 sequences are DFQATT and SNEGSKA (reference sequence). The CDR3 is made up of 11 amino acids. DNA for the CDR3: TGCAGTGCTAGTAAGGGGAGCATTCAGTACTTC. Its translation is CSASKGSIQYF.

This clonotype was seen only a few times. The rearrangement joins TRBV5-1 to TRBJ2-1, with 8 bases aligning to TRBD2. Germline values: CDR1 SGHRS, CDR2 YFSETQ. V shed 1 base and J 8 bases; nucleotides not matched to a gene: 8. The CDR3 runs to 15 residues. The CDR3 nucleotides are TGCGCCAGCAGCTTGAGCGGGGGAAGGATGGATGAGCAGTTCTTC. Protein sequence: CASSLSGGRMDEQFF.

With respect to this clonotype: A much larger clone lies a single base off, so this may be a read error. This sequence joins TRBV3-1 and TRBJ2-5, with D possibly matching TRBD1 (5 bases). Germline V gene data show CDR1 as LGHDT and CDR2 as YNNKEL (reference sequence). The CDR3 spans 14 residues. Trimming left V 1 base short and J 3 bases short, with 9 bases between. CDR3 region: CASSQGGAEETQYF. In DNA, the CDR3 is TGTGCCAGCAGCCAAGGGGGCGCCGAAGAGACCCAGTACTTC.

This clonotype was found many times. The chain carries TRBV12-3 or TRBV12-4 and TRBJ2-7, with D possibly being TRBD2 (5 bases). The CDR3 contains 15 residues. V lost 1 base and J lost 0, with 10 bases in between. CDR3 amino acids: CASSLGAGYSYEQYF. The DNA for the CDR3 is TGTGCCAGCAGTTTAGGGGCGGGTTACTCCTACGAGCAGTACTTC.

This clonotype was counted many times. The chain has TRBV12-3 or TRBV12-4 and TRBJ1-6, with TRBD1 matching 7 bases. Trimming cost V 6 bases and J 0 bases; bases outside gene matches: 5. The CDR3 is 16 amino acids. CDR3 region: CASSGQVVSYNSPLHF. The CDR3 bases are TGTGCCAGCAGCGGACAGGTGGTCTCCTATAATTCACCCCTCCACTTT.

This clonotype was detected a few times. The CDR3 protein is CAWSATDRGFTGELFF. The CDR3 coding sequence is TGTGCCTGGAGTGCAACGGACAGGGGCTTCACCGGGGAGCTGTTTTTT. The chain is built from TRBV30 and TRBJ2-2; 9 bases fit TRBD1. V gave up 1 base and J gave up 4 bases; unmatched junction bases: 7. Germline V lookup: CDR1 GTSNPN, CDR2 SVGIG (reference sequence). The CDR3 length is 16 residues.

This clonotype was observed many times. The chain combines TRBV11-2 with TRBJ1-6, with 10 positions matching TRBD1. V shed 5 bases and J 7 bases; nucleotides not matched to a gene: 5. Germline V lookup: CDR1 SGHAT, CDR2 FQNNGV. The CDR3 is 15 amino acids. The CDR3 here is CASSPDRGRNSPLHF. The CDR3 DNA is TGTGCCAGCAGCCCGGACAGGGGGAGAAATTCACCCCTCCACTTT. The complete variable domain, with remaining parts taken from reference TRBV11-2 and TRBJ1-6, reads EAGVAQSPRYKIIEKRQSVAFWCNPISGHATLYWYQQILGQGPKLLIQFQNNGVVDDSQLPKDRFSAERLKGVDSTLKIQPAKLEDSAVYLCASSPDRGRNSPLHFGNGTRLTVT.

The table lists this clonotype with many counts. The chain uses TRBV25-1 and TRBJ1-4; 9 nucleotides line up with TRBD1. V gave up 3 bases and J gave up 8 bases; unmatched junction bases: 7. The CDR3 sequence is 15 residues long. In germline, CDR1 is MGHDK, CDR2 SYGVNS. The CDR3 DNA follows: TGTGCCAGCAGTGACCGGGGACAGGGTGTGGAAAAACTGTTTTTT. This gives the protein CASSDRGQGVEKLFF.

This clonotype has at least ten counts. This chain links TRBV28 with TRBJ2-1, with TRBD1 matching over 9 bases. The CDR3 has 17 amino acids. Germline V lookup: CDR1 MDHEN, CDR2 SYDVKM. J lost 7 bases, V lost 7 bases, and 17 bases had no gene match. CDR3 in amino acids: CASTLPLGQGVGNEQFF. CDR3 coding DNA: TGTGCCAGCACCCTTCCCTTGGGACAGGGCGTGGGAAATGAGCAGTTCTTC.

This clonotype turned up a few times. The chain carries TRBV20-1 and TRBJ1-3; D is ambiguous. CDR1 is DFQATT and CDR2 is SNEGSKA in the germline V gene (reference sequence). V shed 0 bases and J shed 4 bases, with 10 bases lying between them. The CDR3 length is 14 residues. CDR3 nucleotides: TGCAGTGCTAGAGATCCCACATCCGGAAACACCATATATTTT. Translated: CSARDPTSGNTIYF.

In the case of this clonotype: A much larger clone differs by one base, so this may be a read error. The gene calls are TRBV20-1 and TRBJ2-7; D might be TRBD1 (6 bases). The CDR3 spans 12 residues. The V end was cut by 4 bases, the J end by 5 bases, with 12 bases between. Germline loops: CDR1 DFQATT, CDR2 SNEGSKA (reference sequence). CDR3 in amino acids: CSAKQQGDEQYF. DNA of the CDR3: TGCAGTGCTAAGCAACAGGGCGACGAGCAGTACTTC.

The gene calls are TRBV5-4 and TRBJ2-5; the match to TRBD1 covers 7 bases. Trimming cost V 2 bases and J 5 bases; bases outside gene matches: 9. The CDR3 totals 15 residues. The V gene's germline CDR1 is SGHNT and CDR2 YYREEE (reference sequence). Written as DNA, the CDR3 is TGTGCCAGCAGCTTAAGAACAGGGGTTGAGGAGACCCAGTACTTC. Translating it yields CASSLRTGVEETQYF.